The 18 T cell receptor beta chains given below trace back to one sample, sequenced in a study of blood T cell repertoires in COVID-19. The repertoire was sequenced with immunoSEQ multiplex PCR; TCRdb's copy has only in-frame clones and lacks some. The table includes 250,000 to 300,000 clones, over 85% detected once. Sequenced input: PBMCs or T cells enriched from blood (not recorded which). Receptor source: a woman aged 55-69 years who had recovered from COVID-19.

V gene TRBV21-1 combines with J gene TRBJ2-7; the table calls TRBD2, which could not be checked here. TRBV21-1 is deemed a pseudogene. The CDR3 has 9 residues. CDR3 coding DNA: TGTGCCAGCGCTAGCGGGCGGTACTTC. This translates into CASASGRYF.

The chain joins TRBV2 to TRBJ1-1; D gene ambiguous. Germline V gives CDR1 SNHLY, CDR2 FYNNEI. V dropped 3 bases and J dropped 3 bases, with 8 bases sitting between them. CDR3 size: 13 residues. The CDR3 loop reads CASSDSRYTEAFF. In nucleotides, the CDR3 is TGTGCCAGCAGTGATTCTAGATACACTGAAGCTTTCTTT.

The CDR3 sequence: CASSFLGNSPLHF. The CDR3, as DNA: TGTGCCAGCAGTTTTCTCGGGAATTCACCCCTCCACTTT. J is TRBJ1-6 and V is TRBV12-3 or TRBV12-4; D not resolved. CDR3 length: 13 residues. Trimming removed 3 bases at V and 7 bases at J, with 7 bases between.

The CDR3: CASSVPGHYEQYF. The CDR3 DNA reads TGTGCCAGCAGCGTTCCGGGACACTACGAGCAGTACTTC. The chain combines TRBV9 with TRBJ2-7, with a tentative D call TRBD1 (6 bases). Deletions cut 2 bases from V and 3 bases from J, with 9 bases between. The CDR3 runs 13 residues. Germline V gene sequence: CDR1 SGDLS, CDR2 YYNGEE.

The V call is TRBV9, the J call TRBJ2-3, with 10 bases fitting TRBD2. The length of the CDR3 is 17 residues. Per the germline V gene, CDR1 is SGDLS and CDR2 is YYNGEE. With 0 bases clipped from V and 0 bases from J, the junction kept 4 bases outside the gene matches. The CDR3 DNA sequence: TGTGCCAGCAGCGTAGGTCTAGCGGGGGCGAGCACAGATACGCAGTATTTT. Translated: CASSVGLAGASTDTQYF.

The chain links TRBV19 to TRBJ1-2, with TRBD1 matching 9 bases. CDR3 length: 14 residues. Germline V gene data show CDR1 as LNHDA and CDR2 as SQIVND (reference sequence). V shed 7 bases, J shed 3 bases, and the junction held 6 bases outside the gene matches. Written as DNA, the CDR3 is TGTGCCAGTACCATAGGACAGGGGCACTATGGCTACACCTTC. Translation gives CASTIGQGHYGYTF.

The genes are TRBV5-5 and TRBJ1-2; TRBD1 agrees at 7 bases. Per the germline V gene, CDR1 is SGHKS and CDR2 is YYEKEE (reference sequence). The CDR3 spans 15 residues. The V and J ends lost 0 bases and 4 bases, in that order; junction bases with no gene match: 6. The CDR3 loop reads CASSLGQGGGYGYTF. DNA of the CDR3: TGTGCCAGCAGCTTGGGACAGGGAGGAGGCTATGGCTACACCTTC.

This sequence joins TRBV7-9 and TRBJ1-4; D not certain. Germline-derived CDR1 and CDR2 are SEHNR and FQNEAQ (reference sequence). With 5 bases removed from V and 6 bases from J, the gap between germline ends came to 10 bases. There are 13 residues in the CDR3. The CDR3 here is CASSPPTHEKLFF. The CDR3 DNA reads TGTGCCAGCAGCCCACCGACTCATGAAAAACTGTTTTTT.

This clone was observed once. The chain is built from TRBV9 and TRBJ1-4, with a tentative D call TRBD1 (5 bases). Germline V gene data show CDR1 as SGDLS and CDR2 as YYNGEE. The V gene lost 0 bases and the J gene lost 8 bases, with 8 bases spanning the gap. The CDR3 has 13 residues. This CDR3 is CASSVERGEKLFF. The CDR3 DNA follows: TGTGCCAGCAGCGTAGAAAGGGGAGAAAAACTGTTTTTT. Variable domain in full (rest from reference TRBV9 and TRBJ1-4): DSGVTQTPKHLITATGQRVTLRCSPRSGDLSVYWYQQSLDQGLQFLIQYYNGEERAKGNILERFSAQQFPDLHSELNLSSLELGDSALYFCASSVERGEKLFFGSGTQLSVL.

The chain recombines TRBV19 with TRBJ1-1; D might be TRBD1 (6 bases). V lost 3 bases to trimming and J lost 5 bases, with 13 bases between them. The length of the CDR3 is 14 residues. Germline V lookup: CDR1 LNHDA, CDR2 SQIVND (reference sequence). DNA for the CDR3: TGTGCCAGTAGTATCGTACAGGGAGGGACTGAAGCTTTCTTT. Amino acid sequence: CASSIVQGGTEAFF.

The chain carries TRBV19 and TRBJ1-5; the match to TRBD1 covers 8 bases. The trim removed 0 bases at V and 3 bases at J, leaving 7 bases unmatched. CDR1 and CDR2 from the germline V gene are LNHDA and SQIVND (reference sequence). CDR3 length: 17 residues. The DNA of the CDR3 is TGTGCCAGTAGTATAGAACCGGACAGGGAATTCAATCAGCCCCAGCATTTT. Translated: CASSIEPDREFNQPQHF.

V is TRBV6-1 and J is TRBJ1-5; weak D call: TRBD1 (5 bases). Germline loops: CDR1 MNHNS, CDR2 SASEGT. V was shortened by 3 bases and J by 4 bases, with 10 bases between the two germline ends. CDR3 length equals 14 residues. This CDR3 is CASSEGQNNQPQHF. CDR3 bases: TGTGCCAGCAGTGAGGGGCAGAATAATCAGCCCCAGCATTTT.

The rearrangement links TRBV3-1 (or the pseudogene TRBV3-2) to TRBJ1-3; D is ambiguous. In germline, CDR1 is LGHDT, CDR2 YNNKEL (reference sequence). The ends were cut back, 0 bases at V and 3 bases at J, with 9 bases in the middle. The CDR3 is 15 amino acids. The CDR3 sequence: CASSQDFSGGNTIYF. CDR3 DNA sequence: TGTGCCAGCAGCCAAGATTTCAGCGGTGGAAACACCATATATTTT.

The V and J genes are TRBV15 and TRBJ1-2, with 7 bases lining up with TRBD1. CDR1 is LNHNV and CDR2 is YYDKDF in the germline V gene (reference sequence). The CDR3 has 18 residues. Germline trimming cut 5 bases from V and 7 bases from J; bases unmatched to any gene: 22. In nucleotides, the CDR3 is TGTGCCACCAGCGGCCTAAGTGTTTTGCCAGGGGGAGTCGGTGGCTACACCTTC. It yields the protein CATSGLSVLPGGVGGYTF.

This clone has only a few counts. This chain connects TRBV18 to TRBJ2-2; D might be TRBD2 (5 bases). This CDR3 region has 14 residues. Trimming cost V 1 base and J 10 bases, with 13 bases left between them. Germline CDR1 KGHSH, CDR2 LQKENI. CDR3 loop: CASSPQSGDVELFF. CDR3 sequence (DNA): TGTGCCAGCTCACCACAGAGCGGCGACGTGGAGCTGTTTTTT.

V usage is TRBV7-3 and J usage is TRBJ2-2; tentative D call: TRBD1 (5 bases). V was shortened by 8 bases and J by 1 base, with 11 bases between the two germline ends. The germline gives CDR1 SGHTA, CDR2 FQGTGA. This CDR3 region has 14 residues. CDR3 amino acids: CASGKGQNTGELFF. In DNA form, the CDR3 reads TGTGCCAGCGGCAAGGGGCAGAACACCGGGGAGCTGTTTTTT.

This rearrangement joins TRBV9 to TRBJ1-2; D gene ambiguous. The germline V gene encodes CDR1 SGDLS and CDR2 YYNGEE. The CDR3 loop spans 18 amino acids. Between the trimmed V and J ends, which lost 0 bases and 2 bases, there was a span of 20 bases. The CDR3 loop reads CASSVGISSLDLNYGYTF. In nucleotides, the CDR3 is TGTGCCAGCAGCGTAGGGATAAGTAGCCTGGATTTGAACTATGGCTACACCTTC.

J is TRBJ1-4 and V is TRBV18, with D unresolved. The CDR3 runs 11 residues. V dropped 5 bases and J dropped 8 bases, with 6 bases sitting between them. Germline CDR1 reads KGHSH; CDR2 reads LQKENI. CDR3 amino acids: CASSSSEKLFF. CDR3 nucleotide sequence: TGTGCCAGCTCATCAAGCGAAAAACTGTTTTTT.